The T cell receptor beta chain under discussion was sequenced for a study of T cells after yellow fever vaccination. This CDR3 region has 14 residues. V lost 4 bases and J lost 4, with 12 bases in between. Germline CDR1 and CDR2: MRHNA and SNTAGT. The TCR cDNA carried a universal primer site and UMIs from 5'RACE template switching. TCRdb passed the 5' RACE reads through MiXCR, listing each CDR3 protein once. The sample shows hundreds of thousands of distinct CDR3 sequences, approximately 13% of them seen only once. Findings and limits, study-wide: The secondary response was weaker, and its peak arrived faster, on day 5 versus 15. From the bulk population, abundant clonotypes could contaminate and appear within FACS-sorted repertoires. Across the CD4 and CD8 compartments, a small share of clonotypes was present in both.

Concerning this clonotype itself: The antigen is undetermined.

The rearrangement uses TRBV6-4 and TRBJ2-3; no clear D. Specimen: PBMCs, collected on the day of the yellow fever booster vaccination. The receptor's source is a man aged 25-45 years who received the YFV17D yellow fever vaccine. This CDR3 is CASSVEVDADTQYF. CDR3 bases: TGTGCCAGCAGTGTTGAGGTCGATGCAGATACGCAGTATTTT.